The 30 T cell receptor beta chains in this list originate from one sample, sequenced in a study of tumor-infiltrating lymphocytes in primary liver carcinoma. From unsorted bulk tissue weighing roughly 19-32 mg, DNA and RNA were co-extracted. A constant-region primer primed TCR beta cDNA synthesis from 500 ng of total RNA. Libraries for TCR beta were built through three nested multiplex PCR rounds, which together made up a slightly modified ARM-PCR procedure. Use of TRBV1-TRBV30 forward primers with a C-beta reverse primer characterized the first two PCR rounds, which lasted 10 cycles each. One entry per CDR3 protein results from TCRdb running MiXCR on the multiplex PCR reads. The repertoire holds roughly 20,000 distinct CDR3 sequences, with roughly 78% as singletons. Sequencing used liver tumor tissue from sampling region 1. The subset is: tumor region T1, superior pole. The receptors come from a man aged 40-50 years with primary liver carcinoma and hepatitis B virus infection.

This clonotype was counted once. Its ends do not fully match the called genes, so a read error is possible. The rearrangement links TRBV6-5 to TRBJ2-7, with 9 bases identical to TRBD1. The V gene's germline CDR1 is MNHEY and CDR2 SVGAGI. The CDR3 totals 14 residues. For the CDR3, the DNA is TGTGTCAGCCCCTCGGGGACAGGGTATAACGTGCAGTACTTC. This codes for CVSPSGTGYNVQYF.

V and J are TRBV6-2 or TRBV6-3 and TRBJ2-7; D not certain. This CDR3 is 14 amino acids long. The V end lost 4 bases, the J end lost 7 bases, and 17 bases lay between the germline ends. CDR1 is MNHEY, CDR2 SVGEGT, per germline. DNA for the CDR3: TGTGCCAGCAGTTTTTTTGGTCAGTCCCGTGAGCAGTACTTC. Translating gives CASSFFGQSREQYF.

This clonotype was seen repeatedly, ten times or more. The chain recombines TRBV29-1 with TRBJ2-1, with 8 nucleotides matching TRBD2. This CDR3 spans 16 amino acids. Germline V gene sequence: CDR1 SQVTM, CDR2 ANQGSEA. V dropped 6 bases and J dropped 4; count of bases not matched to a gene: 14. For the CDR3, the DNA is TGCAGCGTGCCACAGGCGCGGGGGGCCTATTACAATGAGCAGTTCTTC. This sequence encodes CSVPQARGAYYNEQFF.

Here the CDR3 reads CASSPVGQGVVDKQFF. DNA for the CDR3: TGTGCCAGCAGCCCAGTAGGACAGGGTGTGGTAGATAAGCAGTTCTTC. The V call is TRBV11-3, the J call TRBJ2-1; 8 bases match TRBD1. The V and J ends lost 5 bases and 11 bases, in that order; junction bases with no gene match: 17. The germline V gene has CDR1 SGHNT and CDR2 YENEEA. CDR3 size: 16 residues.

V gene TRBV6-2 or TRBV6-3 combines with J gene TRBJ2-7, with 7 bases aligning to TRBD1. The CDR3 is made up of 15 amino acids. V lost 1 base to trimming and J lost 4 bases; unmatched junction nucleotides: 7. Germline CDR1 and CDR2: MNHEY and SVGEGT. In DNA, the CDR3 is TGTGCCAGCAGTTACTATCTAGACAGGGTATACGAGCAGTACTTC. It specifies CASSYYLDRVYEQYF.

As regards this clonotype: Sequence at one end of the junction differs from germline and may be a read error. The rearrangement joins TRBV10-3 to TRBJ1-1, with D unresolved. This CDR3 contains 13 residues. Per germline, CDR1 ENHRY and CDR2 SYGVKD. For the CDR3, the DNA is TGCGCCATCAAGGCATGGGAGAACACTGAAGCTTCCTTT. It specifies CAIKAWENTEASF.

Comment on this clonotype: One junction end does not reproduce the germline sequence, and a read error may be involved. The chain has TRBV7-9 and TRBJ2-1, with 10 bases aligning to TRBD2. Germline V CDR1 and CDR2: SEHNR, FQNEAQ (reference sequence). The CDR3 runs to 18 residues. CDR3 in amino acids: CASNLRLAGEVEGNELFF. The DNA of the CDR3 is TGTGCCAGCAACTTACGTCTAGCGGGAGAGGTAGAAGGCAATGAGCTGTTCTTC.

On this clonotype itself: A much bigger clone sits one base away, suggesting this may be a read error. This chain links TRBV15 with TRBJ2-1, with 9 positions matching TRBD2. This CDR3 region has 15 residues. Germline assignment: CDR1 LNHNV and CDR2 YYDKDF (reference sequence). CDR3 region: CTTSRSGREGNEQFF. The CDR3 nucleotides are TGTACCACCAGCAGATCGGGGCGGGAGGGGAATGAGCAGTTCTTC. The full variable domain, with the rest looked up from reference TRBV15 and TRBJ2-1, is DAMVIQNPRYQVTQFGKPVTLSCSQTLNHNVMYWYQQKSSQAPKLLFHYYDKDFNNEADTPDNFQSRRPNTSFCFLDIRSPGLGDTAMYLCTTSRSGREGNEQFFGPGTRLTVL.

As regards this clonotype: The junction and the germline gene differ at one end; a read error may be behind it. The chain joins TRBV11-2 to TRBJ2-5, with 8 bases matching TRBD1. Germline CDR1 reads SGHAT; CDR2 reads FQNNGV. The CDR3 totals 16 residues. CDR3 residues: CASRLTSGGSGETQYF. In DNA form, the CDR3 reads TGTGCCAGCAGATTAACATCAGGGGGCTCGGGGGAGACTCAGTACTTC. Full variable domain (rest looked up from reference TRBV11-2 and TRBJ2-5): EAGVAQSPRYKIIEKRQSVAFWCNPISGHATLYWYQQILGQGPKLLIQFQNNGVVDDSQLPKDRFSAERLKGVDSTLKIQPAKLEDSAVYLCASRLTSGGSGETQYFGPGTRLLVL.

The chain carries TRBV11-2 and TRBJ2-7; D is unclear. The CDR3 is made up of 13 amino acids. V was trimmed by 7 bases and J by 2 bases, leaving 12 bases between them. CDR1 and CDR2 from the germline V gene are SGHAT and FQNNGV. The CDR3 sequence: CASNFDDTYEQYF. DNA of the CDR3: TGTGCCAGCAACTTTGACGACACCTACGAGCAGTACTTC.

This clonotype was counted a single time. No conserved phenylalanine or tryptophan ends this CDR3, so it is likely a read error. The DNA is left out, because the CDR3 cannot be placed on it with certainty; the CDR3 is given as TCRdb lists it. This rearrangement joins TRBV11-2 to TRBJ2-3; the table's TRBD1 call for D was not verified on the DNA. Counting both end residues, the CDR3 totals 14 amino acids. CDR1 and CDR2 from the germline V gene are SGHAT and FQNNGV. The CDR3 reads CASSSPDSTDTEYS.

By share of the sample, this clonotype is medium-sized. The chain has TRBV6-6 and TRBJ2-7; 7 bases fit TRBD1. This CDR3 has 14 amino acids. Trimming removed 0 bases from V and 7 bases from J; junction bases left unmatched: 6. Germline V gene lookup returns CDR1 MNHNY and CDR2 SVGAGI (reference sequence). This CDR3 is CASSYSAGGEEQYF. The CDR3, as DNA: TGTGCCAGCAGTTACTCGGCAGGGGGTGAGGAGCAGTACTTC.

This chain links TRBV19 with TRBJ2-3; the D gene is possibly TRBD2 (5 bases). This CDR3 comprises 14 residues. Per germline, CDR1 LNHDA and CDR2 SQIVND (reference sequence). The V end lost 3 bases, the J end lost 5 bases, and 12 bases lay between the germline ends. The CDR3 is CASSIIGNIDTQYF. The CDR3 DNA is TGTGCCAGTAGTATTATCGGGAACATAGATACGCAGTATTTT.

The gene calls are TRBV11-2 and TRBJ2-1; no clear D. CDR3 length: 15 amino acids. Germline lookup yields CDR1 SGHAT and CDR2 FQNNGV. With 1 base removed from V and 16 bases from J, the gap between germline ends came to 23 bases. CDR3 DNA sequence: TGTGCCAGCAGCTTAGCTGCAGGAGTTGCCAATGTGCACTTCTTC. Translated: CASSLAAGVANVHFF. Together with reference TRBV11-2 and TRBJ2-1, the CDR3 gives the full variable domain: EAGVAQSPRYKIIEKRQSVAFWCNPISGHATLYWYQQILGQGPKLLIQFQNNGVVDDSQLPKDRFSAERLKGVDSTLKIQPAKLEDSAVYLCASSLAAGVANVHFFGPGTRLTVL.

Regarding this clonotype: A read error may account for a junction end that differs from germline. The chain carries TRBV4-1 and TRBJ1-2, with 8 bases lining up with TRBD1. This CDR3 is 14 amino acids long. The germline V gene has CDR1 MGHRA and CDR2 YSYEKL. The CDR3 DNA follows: TGCGCCAGCAGCCAAGGGGACAGGAACTATGGGTGCATCTTC. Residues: CASSQGDRNYGCIF.

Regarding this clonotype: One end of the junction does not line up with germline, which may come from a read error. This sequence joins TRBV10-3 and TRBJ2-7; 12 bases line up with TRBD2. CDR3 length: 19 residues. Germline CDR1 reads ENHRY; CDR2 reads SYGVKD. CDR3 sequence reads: CAITKRLGLAGGFSYEHYF. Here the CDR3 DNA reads TGTGCCATCACCAAACGATTGGGTCTAGCGGGAGGGTTCTCCTACGAGCATTACTTC.

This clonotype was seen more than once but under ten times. CDR3: CASSLVMHTGELFF. The CDR3 coding sequence is TGTGCCAGCAGCTTAGTGATGCACACCGGGGAGCTGTTTTTT. The genes are TRBV7-2 and TRBJ2-2, with D uncertain. This CDR3 has 14 residues. CDR1 SGHTA and CDR2 FQGNSA come from the germline V gene. V was pared by 1 base and J by 3 bases, with 6 bases between.

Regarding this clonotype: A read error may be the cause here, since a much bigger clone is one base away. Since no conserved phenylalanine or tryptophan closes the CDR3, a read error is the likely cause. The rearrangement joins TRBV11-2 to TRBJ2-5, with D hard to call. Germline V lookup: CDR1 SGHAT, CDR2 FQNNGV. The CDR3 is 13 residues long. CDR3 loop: CASNLVQEETQYI. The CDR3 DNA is TGTGCCAGCAACTTAGTTCAGGAAGAGACCCAGTACATC.

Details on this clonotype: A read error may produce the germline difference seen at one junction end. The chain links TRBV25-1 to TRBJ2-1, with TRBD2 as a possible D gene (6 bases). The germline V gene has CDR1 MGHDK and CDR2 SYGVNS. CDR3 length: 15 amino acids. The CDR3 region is CASSADGGINNEQFF. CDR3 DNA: TGCGCCAGCAGTGCCGACGGGGGAATTAACAATGAGCAGTTCTTC.

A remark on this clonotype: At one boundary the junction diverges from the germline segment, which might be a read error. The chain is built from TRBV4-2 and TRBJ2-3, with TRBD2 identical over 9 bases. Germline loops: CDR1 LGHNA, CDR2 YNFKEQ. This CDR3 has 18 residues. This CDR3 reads CASSQVALIAGATDMQYF. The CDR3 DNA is TGTGCCAGCAGCCAAGTGGCGCTTATAGCGGGAGCAACAGATATGCAGTATTTT.

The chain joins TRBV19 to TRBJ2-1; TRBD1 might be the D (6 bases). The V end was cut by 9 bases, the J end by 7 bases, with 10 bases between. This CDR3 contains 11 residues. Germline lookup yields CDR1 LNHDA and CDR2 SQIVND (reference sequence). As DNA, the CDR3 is TGTGCCAGCAACAGGGAGAATGAGCAGTTCTTC. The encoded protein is CASNRENEQFF. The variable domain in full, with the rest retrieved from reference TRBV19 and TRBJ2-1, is DGGITQSPKYLFRKEGQNVTLSCEQNLNHDAMYWYRQDPGQGLRLIYYSQIVNDFQKGDIAEGYSVSREKKESFPLTVTSAQKNPTAFYLCASNRENEQFFGPGTRLTVL.

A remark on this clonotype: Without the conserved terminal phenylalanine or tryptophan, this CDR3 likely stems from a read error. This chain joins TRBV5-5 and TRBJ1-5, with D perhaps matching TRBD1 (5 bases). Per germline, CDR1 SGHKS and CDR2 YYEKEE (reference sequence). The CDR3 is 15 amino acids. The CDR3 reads CASSLGPGRNQLQHS. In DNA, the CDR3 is TGTGCCAGTAGCTTGGGACCGGGTCGTAATCAGCTCCAGCATTCT.

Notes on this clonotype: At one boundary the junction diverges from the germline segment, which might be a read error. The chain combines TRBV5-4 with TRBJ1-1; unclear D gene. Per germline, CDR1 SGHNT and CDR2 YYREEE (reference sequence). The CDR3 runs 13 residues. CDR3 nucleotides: TGTACCAGCAGGAGCGACGATGGCATTGAAGCCTTCTTC. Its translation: CTSRSDDGIEAFF.

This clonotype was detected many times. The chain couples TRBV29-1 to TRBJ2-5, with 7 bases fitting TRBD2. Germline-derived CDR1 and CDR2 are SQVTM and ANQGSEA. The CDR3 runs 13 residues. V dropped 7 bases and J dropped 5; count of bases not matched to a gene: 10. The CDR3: CSDGGRAAETQYF. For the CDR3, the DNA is TGCAGCGATGGTGGGAGGGCCGCTGAGACCCAGTACTTC. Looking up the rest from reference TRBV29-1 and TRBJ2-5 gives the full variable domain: SAVISQKPSRDICQRGTSLTIQCQVDSQVTMMFWYRQQPGQSLTLIATANQGSEATYESGFVIDKFPISRPNLTFSTLTVSNMSPEDSSIYLCSDGGRAAETQYFGPGTRLLVL.

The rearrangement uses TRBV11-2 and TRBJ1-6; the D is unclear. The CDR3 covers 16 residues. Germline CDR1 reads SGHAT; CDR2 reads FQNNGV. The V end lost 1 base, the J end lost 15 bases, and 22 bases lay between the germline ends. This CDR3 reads CASSLGLSSQFRVLHF. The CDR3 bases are TGTGCCAGCAGCTTAGGTCTTAGCAGCCAATTCAGAGTCCTCCACTTT.

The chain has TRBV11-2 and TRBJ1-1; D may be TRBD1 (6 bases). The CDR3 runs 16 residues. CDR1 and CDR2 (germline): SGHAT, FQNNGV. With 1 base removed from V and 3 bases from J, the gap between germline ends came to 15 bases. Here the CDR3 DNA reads TGTGCCAGCAGCTTAGGAGCTCCCCAGGGGTACACTGAAGCTTTCTTT. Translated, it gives CASSLGAPQGYTEAFF.

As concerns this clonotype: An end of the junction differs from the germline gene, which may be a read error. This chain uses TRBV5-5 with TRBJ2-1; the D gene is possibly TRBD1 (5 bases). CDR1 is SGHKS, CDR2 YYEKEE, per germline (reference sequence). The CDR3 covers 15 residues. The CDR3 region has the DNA TGTGTCAGCCGCCCTGGACAAGGTTCCTACAATGAGCAGATCTTC. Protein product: CVSRPGQGSYNEQIF.

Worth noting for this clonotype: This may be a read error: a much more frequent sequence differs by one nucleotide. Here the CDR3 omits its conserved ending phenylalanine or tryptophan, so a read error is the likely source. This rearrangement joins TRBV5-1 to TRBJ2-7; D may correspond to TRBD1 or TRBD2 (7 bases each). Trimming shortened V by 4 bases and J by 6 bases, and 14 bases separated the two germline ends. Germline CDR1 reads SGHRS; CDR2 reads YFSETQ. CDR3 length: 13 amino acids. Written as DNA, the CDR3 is TGCGCCAGCAGCACCACAGGGGAGGGCGAGCAGTACCTC. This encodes CASSTTGEGEQYL.

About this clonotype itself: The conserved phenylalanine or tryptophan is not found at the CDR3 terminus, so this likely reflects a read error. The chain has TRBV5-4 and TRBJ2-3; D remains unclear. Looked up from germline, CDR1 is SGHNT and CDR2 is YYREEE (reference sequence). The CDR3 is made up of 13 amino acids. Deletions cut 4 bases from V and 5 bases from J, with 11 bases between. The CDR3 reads CASSLAGEDTQYS. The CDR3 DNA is TGTGCCAGCAGCCTGGCTGGGGAAGATACGCAGTATTCT.

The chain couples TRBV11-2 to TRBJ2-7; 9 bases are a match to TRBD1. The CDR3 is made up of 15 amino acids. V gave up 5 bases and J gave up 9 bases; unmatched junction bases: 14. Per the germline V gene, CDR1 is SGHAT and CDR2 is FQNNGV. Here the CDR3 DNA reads TGTGCCAGCAGCCAAGGGACAGGGAGAACCTATAGGCAGTACTTC. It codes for CASSQGTGRTYRQYF.